This T cell receptor beta chain originates from a study of cytomegalovirus exposure and HLA in healthy donors. V dropped 7 bases and J dropped 6; count of bases not matched to a gene: 3. The V gene's germline CDR1 is MNHNS and CDR2 SASEGT. This CDR3 contains 13 residues. PCR was performed using 60 Vbeta and 13 Jbeta primers. Here immunoSEQ multiplex PCR was the method, and the copy in TCRdb shows in-frame clones only, minus some. Here the sample spans around 90,000 clones, approximately 81% being singletons. With regard to this clone: Its antigen is unknown.

Broader study findings: Confirmation was obtained in vitro that a few CMV-associated chains are specific for CMV antigens. Reports state that TCR beta sequences accurately predicted most subjects' HLA-A and HLA-B alleles.

The sample taken for sequencing was PBMCs. This chain joins TRBV6-1 and TRBJ2-1; 10 bases agree with TRBD1. This sequence originates from a male donor in good health and CMV-seropositive. The CDR3 protein is CASNRQGANEQFF. CDR3 DNA sequence: TGTGCCAGCAATCGACAGGGGGCCAATGAGCAGTTCTTC.